This T cell receptor (beta chain) stems from a study of regulatory T cells in long-lasting Graves disease. As for time point: newly diagnosed GD, antithyroid drugs for less than 3 months. PBMCs provided the RNA from which the TCR library was made. Arm-PCR of CDR3 regions with iRepertoire HTBI primers generated TCR beta libraries. TCRdb itself ran the multiplex PCR reads through MiXCR, one entry per CDR3 protein. The sample holds 400,000 to 550,000 distinct CDR3 sequences; roughly 15% are singletons and the top ten take around 10%. This clonotype came up a few times. The data were also submitted as part of a second study, on T cells in Graves' hyperthyroidism and ophthalmopathy. As that report states: First-round RT-PCR of the TCR CDR3 relied on the HTBI primer set.

Sequencing used peripheral blood mononuclear cells (PBMCs), obtained at new diagnosis, from a patient treated with antithyroid drugs. The TCR originated in a woman aged 25 to 39 with Graves disease.

In DNA form, the CDR3 reads TGTGCCAGCAGCGCCGGGACCCGATGGAATGAGCAGTTCTTC. Residues: CASSAGTRWNEQFF. The genes are TRBV14 and TRBJ2-1; the D call may be TRBD1 or TRBD2 (5 bases each). The V and J ends lost 5 bases and 7 bases respectively, with 15 bases between them. From germline, CDR1 is SGHDN and CDR2 FVKESK. CDR3 size: 14 residues.